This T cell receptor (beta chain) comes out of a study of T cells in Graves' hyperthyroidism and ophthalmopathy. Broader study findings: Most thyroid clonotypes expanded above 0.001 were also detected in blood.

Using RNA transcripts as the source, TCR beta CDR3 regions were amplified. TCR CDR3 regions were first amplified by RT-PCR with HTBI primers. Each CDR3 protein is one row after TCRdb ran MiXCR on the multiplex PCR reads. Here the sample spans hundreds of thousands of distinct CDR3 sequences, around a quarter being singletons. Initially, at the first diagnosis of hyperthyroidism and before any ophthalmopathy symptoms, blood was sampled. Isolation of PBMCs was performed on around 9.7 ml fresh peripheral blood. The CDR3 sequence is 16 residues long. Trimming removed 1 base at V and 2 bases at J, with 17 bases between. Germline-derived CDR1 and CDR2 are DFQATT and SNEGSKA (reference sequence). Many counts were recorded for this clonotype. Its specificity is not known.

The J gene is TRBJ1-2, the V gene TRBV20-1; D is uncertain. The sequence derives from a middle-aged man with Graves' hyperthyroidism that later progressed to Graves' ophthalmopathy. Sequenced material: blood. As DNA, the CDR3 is TGCAGTGCTAGAGTGCTAGGGAGGGAGAGGAACTATGGCTACACCTTC. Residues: CSARVLGRERNYGYTF.